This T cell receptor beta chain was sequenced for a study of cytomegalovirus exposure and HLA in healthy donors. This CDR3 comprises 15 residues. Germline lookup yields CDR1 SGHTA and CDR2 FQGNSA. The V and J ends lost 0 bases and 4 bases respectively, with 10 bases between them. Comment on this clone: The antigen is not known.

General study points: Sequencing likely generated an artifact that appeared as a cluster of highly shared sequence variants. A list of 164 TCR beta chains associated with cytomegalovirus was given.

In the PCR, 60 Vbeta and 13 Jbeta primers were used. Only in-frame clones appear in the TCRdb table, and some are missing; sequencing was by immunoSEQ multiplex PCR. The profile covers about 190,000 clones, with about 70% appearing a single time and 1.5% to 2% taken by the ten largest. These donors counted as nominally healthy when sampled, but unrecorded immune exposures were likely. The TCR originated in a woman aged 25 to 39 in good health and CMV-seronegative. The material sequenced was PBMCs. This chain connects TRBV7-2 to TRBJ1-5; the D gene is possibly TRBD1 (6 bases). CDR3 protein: CASSLARTVNQPQHF. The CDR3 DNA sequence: TGTGCCAGCAGCTTAGCCAGGACAGTGAATCAGCCCCAGCATTTT.